The clone carrying this TCR beta chain was detected only a few times. The time point was: pre-treatment baseline. The sample belongs to a study of blood T cell dynamics during melanoma immunotherapy. J was trimmed by 0 bases and V by 5 bases; bases with no gene match: 6. Looked up from germline, CDR1 is SGHAT and CDR2 is FQNNGV. The CDR3 sequence is 15 residues long. Sequencing was performed with immunoSEQ multiplex PCR; in TCRdb, only in-frame clones are kept and a portion is missing. The table records almost 25,000 clones, around nine tenths of them present only once. The clonotype comes from a human donor with melanoma. The input for sequencing was blood, taken from a patient treated with checkpoint blockade. V is TRBV11-2 and J is TRBJ2-7; 8 bases line up with TRBD2. The CDR3 DNA reads as TGTGCCAGCAGCCCATTAGCGGGGAACTCCTACGAGCAGTACTTC. This encodes CASSPLAGNSYEQYF.